One sample yielded the 17 T cell receptor beta chains listed below, sequenced in a study of T cell repertoires in cytomegalovirus infection. TCRdb independently ran MiXCR on the reads; one entry per CDR3 protein. The table has roughly 500,000 distinct CDR3 sequences, 30% to 40% seen once; the top ten hold 15% to 20%. No antigen has been assigned to these receptors. Sequencing used cultured PBMCs, obtained from culture after CMV antigen stimulation. These receptors were collected from a human donor in good health (CMV status not recorded). Some clones in this sample may be carry-over from other donors' samples.

This clonotype turned up a few times. The CDR3 nucleotides read TGTGCCAGTAGGGAGGTACAGGGTGCGGGTCAGCCCCAGCATTTT. It specifies CASREVQGAGQPQHF. The chain carries TRBV19 and TRBJ1-5; tentatively, D is TRBD1 (6 bases). The germline gives CDR1 LNHDA, CDR2 SQIVND (reference sequence). V lost 6 bases and J lost 6, with 18 bases in between. The CDR3 is 15 amino acids.

V usage is TRBV4-3 and J usage is TRBJ2-5, with D uncertain. The CDR3 runs to 13 residues. Germline V CDR1 and CDR2: LGHNA, YSLEER. V was trimmed by 0 bases and J by 11 bases, leaving 13 bases between them. The CDR3 spells CASSQDQLRPQYF. The CDR3 DNA follows: TGCGCCAGCAGCCAAGATCAATTGAGGCCACAGTACTTC.

This clonotype was counted at least ten times. The chain joins TRBV6-1 to TRBJ2-1; 9 nucleotides match TRBD2. Germline CDR1 MNHNS, CDR2 SASEGT. This CDR3 has 14 residues. The junction had 5 bases not matched to a gene; V was cut back by 4 bases and J by 7 bases. CDR3 in DNA: TGTGCCAGCAGTGGCGCGGGAGGGCGGAATGAGCAGTTCTTC. Amino acids: CASSGAGGRNEQFF.

This clonotype has only a few counts. This chain joins TRBV7-8 and TRBJ1-5; D remains unclear. Germline CDR1 is SGHVS and CDR2 is FQNEAQ. The CDR3 runs to 13 residues. V shed 5 bases and J shed 6 bases, with 11 bases lying between them. CDR3 nucleotide sequence: TGTGCCAGCAGCAAATATATCACTCAGCCCCAGCATTTT. Its translation is CASSKYITQPQHF.

The chain combines TRBV5-3 with TRBJ2-5; D not resolved. TRBV5-3 is classed as an ORF, of uncertain function. Trimming cost V 8 bases and J 3 bases, with 14 bases left between them. The CDR3 sequence is 13 residues long. The CDR3 sequence: CASSPPVEETQYF. For the CDR3, the DNA is TGTGCCAGCAGCCCCCCGGTAGAAGAGACCCAGTACTTC.

V usage is TRBV19 and J usage is TRBJ1-2, with D unresolved. The V gene's germline CDR1 is LNHDA and CDR2 SQIVND (reference sequence). The germline V and J ends were trimmed by 1 base and 3 bases, with 9 bases remaining between them. CDR3 length: 14 residues. CDR3 DNA: TGTGCCAGTAGTATAGCGCTTGCGGACTATGGCTACACCTTC. As protein: CASSIALADYGYTF.

V and J are TRBV7-2 and TRBJ2-7, with 12 bases matching TRBD2. V shed 4 bases and J 6 bases; nucleotides not matched to a gene: 19. Germline CDR1 SGHTA, CDR2 FQGNSA. The CDR3 covers 19 residues. The CDR3: CASSSATRASGRALGEQYF. CDR3 bases: TGTGCCAGCAGCTCCGCCACGAGGGCTAGCGGGAGGGCCCTGGGCGAGCAGTACTTC. Complete variable domain (other parts from reference TRBV7-2 and TRBJ2-7): GAGVSQSPSNKVTEKGKDVELRCDPISGHTALYWYRQSLGQGLEFLIYFQGNSAPDKSGLPSDRFSAERTGGSVSTLTIQRTQQEDSAVYLCASSSATRASGRALGEQYFGPGTRLTVT.

In its sample, this clonotype was seen a few times. This sequence joins TRBV6-5 and TRBJ2-6, with 14 bases matching TRBD2. Germline V gives CDR1 MNHEY, CDR2 SVGAGI. The V segment lost 4 bases and the J segment 4 bases; nucleotides outside the gene matches: 6. This CDR3 is built from 18 residues. The DNA of the CDR3 is TGTGCCAGCAGTTCCCCGGGACTAGCGGGAGCAGGGGCCAACGTCCTGACTTTC. It translates to CASSSPGLAGAGANVLTF.

This rearrangement joins TRBV4-3 to TRBJ2-3, with D tentatively TRBD2 (6 bases). There are 12 residues in the CDR3. Trimming took 6 bases from V and 8 from J, leaving 12 bases between them. Germline-derived CDR1 and CDR2 are LGHNA and YSLEER. The CDR3 is CASSISGGTQYF. CDR3 sequence (DNA): TGCGCCAGCAGTATATCCGGGGGTACGCAGTATTTT.

The genes are TRBV18 and TRBJ1-1; no clear D. The V gene's germline CDR1 is KGHSH and CDR2 LQKENI. This CDR3 contains 14 residues. V was pared by 0 bases and J by 3 bases, with 8 bases between. CDR3 nucleotides: TGTGCCAGCTCACCACCAGGGTTGGACACTGAAGCTTTCTTT. This codes for CASSPPGLDTEAFF.

This clonotype appeared a few times. The gene calls are TRBV6-2 or TRBV6-3 and TRBJ1-5; 7 bases match TRBD1. Germline CDR1 and CDR2: MNHEY and SVGEGT. CDR3 length equals 19 residues. V dropped 1 base and J dropped 2; count of bases not matched to a gene: 14. The CDR3 loop is CASSYFGTAPTGRNQPQHF. DNA for the CDR3: TGTGCCAGCAGTTACTTTGGGACAGCTCCCACTGGTCGCAATCAGCCCCAGCATTTT.

At least ten counts were recorded for this clonotype. The chain couples TRBV28 to TRBJ2-7, with 9 bases fitting TRBD1. The CDR3 has 16 amino acids. V dropped 1 base and J dropped 2; count of bases not matched to a gene: 6. The V gene's germline CDR1 is MDHEN and CDR2 SYDVKM. This chain's CDR3 is CASSLFGTGIPYEQYF. The DNA for the CDR3 is TGTGCCAGCAGTTTATTCGGGACAGGGATCCCCTACGAGCAGTACTTC.

The rearrangement joins TRBV12-3 or TRBV12-4 to TRBJ2-7, with D perhaps assigned TRBD1 or TRBD2 (5 bases each). Trimming shortened V by 3 bases and J by 4 bases, and 10 bases separated the two germline ends. The CDR3 consists of 13 residues. CDR3: CASSFGAMYEQYF. The CDR3 coding sequence is TGTGCCAGCAGTTTCGGGGCCATGTACGAGCAGTACTTC.

The chain joins TRBV7-6 to TRBJ2-1, with TRBD2 identical over 11 bases. The CDR3 totals 15 residues. Germline loops: CDR1 SGHVS, CDR2 FNYEAQ. J gave up 8 bases and V 2 bases, and 5 bases lay outside the gene matches. The CDR3 here is CASSLRSGRDYEQFF. The DNA of the CDR3 is TGTGCCAGCAGCTTACGTAGCGGGAGGGACTATGAGCAGTTCTTC.

This sequence joins TRBV10-3 and TRBJ2-2; D is ambiguous. There are 13 residues in the CDR3. V lost 0 bases to trimming and J lost 6 bases, with 5 bases between them. CDR1 is ENHRY, CDR2 SYGVKD, per germline. The chain's CDR3 is CAISESLSGELFF. CDR3 coding DNA: TGTGCCATCAGTGAGTCGTTATCCGGGGAGCTGTTTTTT.

J is TRBJ1-2 and V is TRBV6-6; D is undetermined. Looked up from germline, CDR1 is MNHNY and CDR2 is SVGAGI (reference sequence). The CDR3 has 13 amino acids. V lost 2 bases to trimming and J lost 6 bases, with 10 bases between them. For the CDR3, the DNA is TGTGCCAGCAGTTACCTGGGAGTCGATGGCTACACCTTC. This encodes CASSYLGVDGYTF.

The V and J genes are TRBV19 and TRBJ2-1; perhaps TRBD2 as D (7 bases). The CDR3 runs to 14 residues. With 6 bases removed from V and 8 bases from J, the gap between germline ends came to 17 bases. From germline, CDR1 is LNHDA and CDR2 SQIVND (reference sequence). The CDR3 protein is CASSPGGGAYEQFF. Written as DNA, the CDR3 is TGTGCCAGTAGCCCCGGAGGGGGGGCCTATGAGCAGTTCTTC.